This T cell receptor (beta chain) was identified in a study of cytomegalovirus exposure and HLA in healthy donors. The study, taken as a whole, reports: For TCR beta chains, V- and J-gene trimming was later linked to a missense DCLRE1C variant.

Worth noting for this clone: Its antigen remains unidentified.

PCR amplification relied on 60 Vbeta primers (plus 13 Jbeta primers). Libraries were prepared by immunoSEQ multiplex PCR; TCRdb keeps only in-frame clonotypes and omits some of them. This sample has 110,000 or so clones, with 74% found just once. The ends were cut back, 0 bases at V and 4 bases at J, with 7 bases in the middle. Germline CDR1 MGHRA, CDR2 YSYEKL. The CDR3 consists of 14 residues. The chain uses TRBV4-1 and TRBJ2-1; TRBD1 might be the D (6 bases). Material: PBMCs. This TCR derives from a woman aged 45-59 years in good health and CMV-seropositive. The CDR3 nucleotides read TGCGCCAGCAGCCAAGATACAGGGTACAATGAGCAGTTCTTC. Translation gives CASSQDTGYNEQFF.